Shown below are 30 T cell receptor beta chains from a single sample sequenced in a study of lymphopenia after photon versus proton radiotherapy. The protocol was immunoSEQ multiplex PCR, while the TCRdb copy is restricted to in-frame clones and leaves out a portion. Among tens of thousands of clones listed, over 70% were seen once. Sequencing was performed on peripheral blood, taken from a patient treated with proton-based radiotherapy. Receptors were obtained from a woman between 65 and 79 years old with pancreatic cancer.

The CDR3 here is CASSSGQGMGTGELFF. For the CDR3, the DNA is TGTGCCAGCAGTTCAGGACAGGGAATGGGTACCGGGGAGCTGTTTTTT. The chain carries TRBV6-5 and TRBJ2-2; 8 nucleotides agree with TRBD1. The V gene's germline CDR1 is MNHEY and CDR2 SVGAGI. The ends lost 4 bases at V and 5 bases at J; junction bases unmatched: 9. The CDR3 is 16 residues long.

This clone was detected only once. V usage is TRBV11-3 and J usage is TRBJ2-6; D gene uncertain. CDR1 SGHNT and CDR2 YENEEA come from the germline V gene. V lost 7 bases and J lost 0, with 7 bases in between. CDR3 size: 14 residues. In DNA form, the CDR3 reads TGTGCCAGCAATAGGGCCTCTGGGGCCAACGTCCTGACTTTC. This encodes CASNRASGANVLTF.

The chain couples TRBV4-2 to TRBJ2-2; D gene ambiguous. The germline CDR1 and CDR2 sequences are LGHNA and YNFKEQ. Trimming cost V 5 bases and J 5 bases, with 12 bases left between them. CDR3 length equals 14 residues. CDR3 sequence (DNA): TGTGCCAGCAGCTTAGTTGGACGGACCGGGGAGCTGTTTTTT. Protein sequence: CASSLVGRTGELFF.

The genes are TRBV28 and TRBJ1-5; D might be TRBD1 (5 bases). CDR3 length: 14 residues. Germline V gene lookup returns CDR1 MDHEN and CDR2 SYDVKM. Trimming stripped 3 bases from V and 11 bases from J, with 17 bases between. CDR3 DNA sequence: TGTGCCAGCAGTTTTTTTGGGGCCCAATCGACCCAGCATTTT. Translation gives CASSFFGAQSTQHF.

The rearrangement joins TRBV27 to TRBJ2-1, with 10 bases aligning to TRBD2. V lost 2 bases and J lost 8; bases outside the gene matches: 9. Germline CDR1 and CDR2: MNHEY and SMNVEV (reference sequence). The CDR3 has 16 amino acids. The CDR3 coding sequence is TGTGCCAGCAGTTTAAGCCCCGGACTAGCGGTGGATGAGCAGTTCTTC. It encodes CASSLSPGLAVDEQFF.

Here the CDR3 DNA reads TGCGCCAGCAGCTTTAAGGGCCCAACCTACGAGCAGTACTTC. Encoded protein: CASSFKGPTYEQYF. The gene calls are TRBV5-1 and TRBJ2-7, with no clear D. Germline V lookup: CDR1 SGHRS, CDR2 YFSETQ. Trimming cost V 2 bases and J 2 bases, with 11 bases left between them. The CDR3 length is 14 residues.

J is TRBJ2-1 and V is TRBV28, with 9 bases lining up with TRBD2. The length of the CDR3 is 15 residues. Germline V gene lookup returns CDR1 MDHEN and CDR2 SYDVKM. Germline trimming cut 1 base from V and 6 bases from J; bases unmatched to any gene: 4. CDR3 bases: TGTGCCAGCAGTTTATCAACTAGCGGGTTCAATGAGCAGTTCTTC. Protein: CASSLSTSGFNEQFF.

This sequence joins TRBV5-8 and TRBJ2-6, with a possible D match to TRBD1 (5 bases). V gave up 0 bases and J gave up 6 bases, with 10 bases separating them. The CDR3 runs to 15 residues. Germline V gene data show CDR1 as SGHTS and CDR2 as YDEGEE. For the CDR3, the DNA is TGTGCCAGCAGCTTGGGTGGACACCTGGCCAACGTCCTGACTTTC. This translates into CASSLGGHLANVLTF.

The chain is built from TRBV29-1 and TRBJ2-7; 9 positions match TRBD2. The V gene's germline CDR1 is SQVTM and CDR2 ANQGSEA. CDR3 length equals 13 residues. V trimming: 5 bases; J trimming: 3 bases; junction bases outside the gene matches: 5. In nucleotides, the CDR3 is TGCAGCGTTCGTAGCGGGAGACGCTACGAGCAGTACTTC. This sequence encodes CSVRSGRRYEQYF.

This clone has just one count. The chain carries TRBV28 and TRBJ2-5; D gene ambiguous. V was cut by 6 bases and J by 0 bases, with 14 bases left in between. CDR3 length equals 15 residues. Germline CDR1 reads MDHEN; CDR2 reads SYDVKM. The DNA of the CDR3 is TGTGCCAGCAGCTCCACCTTACTGTACCAAGAGACCCAGTACTTC. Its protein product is CASSSTLLYQETQYF. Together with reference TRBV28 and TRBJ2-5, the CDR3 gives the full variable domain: DVKVTQSSRYLVKRTGEKVFLECVQDMDHENMFWYRQDPGLGLRLIYFSYDVKMKEKGDIPEGYSVSREKKERFSLILESASTNQTSMYLCASSSTLLYQETQYFGPGTRLLVL.

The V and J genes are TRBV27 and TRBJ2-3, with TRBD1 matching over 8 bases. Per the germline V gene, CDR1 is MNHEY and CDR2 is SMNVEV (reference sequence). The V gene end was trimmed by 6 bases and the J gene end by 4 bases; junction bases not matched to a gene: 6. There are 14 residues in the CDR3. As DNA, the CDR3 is TGTGCCAGCAGGAAGACAGGGGCCCCAGATACGCAGTATTTT. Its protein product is CASRKTGAPDTQYF.

The CDR3 here is CASCCVGWGNQPQHF. The CDR3 DNA sequence: TGTGCCAGCTGTTGTGTGGGATGGGGCAATCAGCCCCAGCATTTT. The chain employs TRBV28 and TRBJ1-5; no clear D. The CDR3 loop spans 15 amino acids. V lost 8 bases and J 2 bases, leaving 16 bases between the germline ends. The germline CDR1 and CDR2 sequences are MDHEN and SYDVKM. Variable domain in full (rest from reference TRBV28 and TRBJ1-5): DVKVTQSSRYLVKRTGEKVFLECVQDMDHENMFWYRQDPGLGLRLIYFSYDVKMKEKGDIPEGYSVSREKKERFSLILESASTNQTSMYLCASCCVGWGNQPQHFGDGTRLSIL.

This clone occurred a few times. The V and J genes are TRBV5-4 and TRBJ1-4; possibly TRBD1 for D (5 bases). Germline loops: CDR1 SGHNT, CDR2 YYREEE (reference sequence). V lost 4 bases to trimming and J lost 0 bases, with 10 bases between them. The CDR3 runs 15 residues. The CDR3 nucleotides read TGTGCCAGCAGCAGGGACGGAGCAACTAATGAAAAACTGTTTTTT. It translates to CASSRDGATNEKLFF.

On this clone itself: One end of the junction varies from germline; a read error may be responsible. The CDR3 region is CASTESYNEQFF. The CDR3 DNA reads TGTGCCAGCACTGAAAGTTACAATGAGCAGTTCTTC. V gene TRBV6-1 combines with J gene TRBJ2-1; D remains ambiguous. CDR1 MNHNS and CDR2 SASEGT come from the germline V gene. The CDR3 is made up of 12 amino acids.

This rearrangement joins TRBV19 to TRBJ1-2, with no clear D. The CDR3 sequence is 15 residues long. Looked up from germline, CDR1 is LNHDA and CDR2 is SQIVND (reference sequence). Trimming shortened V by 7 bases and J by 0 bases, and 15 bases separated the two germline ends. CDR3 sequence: CASTRFRDANYGYTF. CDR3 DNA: TGTGCCAGTACTCGGTTTAGGGATGCTAACTATGGCTACACCTTC.

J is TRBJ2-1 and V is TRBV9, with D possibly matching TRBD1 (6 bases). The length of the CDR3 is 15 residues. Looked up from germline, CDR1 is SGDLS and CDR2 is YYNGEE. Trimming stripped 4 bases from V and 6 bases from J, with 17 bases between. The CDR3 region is CASSRRSEGGNEQFF. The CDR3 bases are TGTGCCAGCAGCCGACGGTCGGAAGGGGGCAATGAGCAGTTCTTC.

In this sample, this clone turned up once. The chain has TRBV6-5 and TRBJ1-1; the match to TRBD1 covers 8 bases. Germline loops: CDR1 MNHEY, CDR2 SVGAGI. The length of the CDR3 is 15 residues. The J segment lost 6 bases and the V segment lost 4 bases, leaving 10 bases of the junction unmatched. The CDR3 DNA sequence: TGTGCCAGCAGTTCCGGGACAGGTGGGGGGGCTGAAGCTTTCTTT. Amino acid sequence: CASSSGTGGGAEAFF.

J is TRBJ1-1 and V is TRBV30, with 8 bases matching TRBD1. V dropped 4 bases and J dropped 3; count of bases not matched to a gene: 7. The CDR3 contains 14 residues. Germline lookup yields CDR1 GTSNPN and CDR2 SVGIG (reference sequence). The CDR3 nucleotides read TGTGCCTGGATCAAGGACAGGGCGGACACTGAAGCTTTCTTT. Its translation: CAWIKDRADTEAFF.

The CDR3: CAWRVGGRRSYNEQFF. CDR3 nucleotides: TGTGCCTGGAGGGTAGGCGGGAGGAGGTCCTACAATGAGCAGTTCTTC. This chain connects TRBV30 to TRBJ2-1; 8 bases fit TRBD2. The CDR3 runs 16 residues. J lost 1 base, V lost 3 bases, and 8 bases had no gene match. Germline V gives CDR1 GTSNPN, CDR2 SVGIG (reference sequence).

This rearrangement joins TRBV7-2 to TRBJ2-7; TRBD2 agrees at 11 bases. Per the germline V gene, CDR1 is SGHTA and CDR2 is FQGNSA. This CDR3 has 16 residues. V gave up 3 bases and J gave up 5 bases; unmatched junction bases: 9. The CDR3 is CASSFRLAGGRDEQYF. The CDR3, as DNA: TGTGCCAGCAGCTTTCGCCTAGCGGGAGGTAGGGACGAGCAGTACTTC.

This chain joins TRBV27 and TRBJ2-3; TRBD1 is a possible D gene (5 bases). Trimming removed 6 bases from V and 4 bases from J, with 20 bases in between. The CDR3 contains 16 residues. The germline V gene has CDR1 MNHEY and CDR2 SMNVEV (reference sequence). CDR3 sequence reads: CASRIFEQAPPDTQYF. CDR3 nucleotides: TGTGCCAGCAGAATTTTCGAACAGGCCCCGCCAGATACGCAGTATTTT.

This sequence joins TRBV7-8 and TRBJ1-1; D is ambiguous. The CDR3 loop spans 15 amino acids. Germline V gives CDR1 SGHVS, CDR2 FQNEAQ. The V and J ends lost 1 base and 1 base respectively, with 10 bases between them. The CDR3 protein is CASSLDIQANTEAFF. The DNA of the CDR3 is TGTGCCAGCAGCTTAGATATCCAAGCGAACACTGAAGCTTTCTTT.

CDR3 amino acids: CAITAGTSASTDTQYF. Written as DNA, the CDR3 is TGTGCCATCACCGCGGGTACGAGCGCGAGCACAGATACGCAGTATTTT. The rearrangement uses TRBV10-3 and TRBJ2-3, with D possibly being TRBD2 (5 bases). Trimming left V 7 bases short and J 0 bases short, with 17 bases between. The CDR3 sequence is 16 residues long. Germline CDR1 is ENHRY and CDR2 is SYGVKD.

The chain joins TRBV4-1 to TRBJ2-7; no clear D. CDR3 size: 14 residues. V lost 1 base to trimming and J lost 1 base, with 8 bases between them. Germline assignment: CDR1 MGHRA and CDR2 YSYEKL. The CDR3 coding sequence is TGCGCCAGCAGCCAAGTTGAGGCTTCCTACGAGCAGTACTTC. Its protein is CASSQVEASYEQYF.

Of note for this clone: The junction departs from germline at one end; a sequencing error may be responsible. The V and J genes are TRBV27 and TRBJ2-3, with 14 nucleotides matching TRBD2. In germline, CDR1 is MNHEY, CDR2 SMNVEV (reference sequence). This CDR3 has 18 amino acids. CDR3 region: CASSSPSGTSGRINAVDF. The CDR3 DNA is TGTGCCAGCAGTTCTCCATCCGGGACTAGCGGGAGAATTAACGCAGTGGATTTT.

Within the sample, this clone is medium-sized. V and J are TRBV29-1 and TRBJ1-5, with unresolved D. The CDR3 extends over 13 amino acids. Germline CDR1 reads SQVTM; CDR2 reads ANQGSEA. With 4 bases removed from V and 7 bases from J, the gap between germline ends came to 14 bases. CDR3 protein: CSVGKGMGQPQHF. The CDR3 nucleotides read TGCAGCGTTGGGAAGGGAATGGGCCAGCCCCAGCATTTT. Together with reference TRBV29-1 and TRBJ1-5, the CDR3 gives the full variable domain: SAVISQKPSRDICQRGTSLTIQCQVDSQVTMMFWYRQQPGQSLTLIATANQGSEATYESGFVIDKFPISRPNLTFSTLTVSNMSPEDSSIYLCSVGKGMGQPQHFGDGTRLSIL.

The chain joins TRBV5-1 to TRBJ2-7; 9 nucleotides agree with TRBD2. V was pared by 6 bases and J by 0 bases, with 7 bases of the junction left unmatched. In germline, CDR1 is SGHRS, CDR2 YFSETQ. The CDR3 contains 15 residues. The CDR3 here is CASKLAGESSYEQYF. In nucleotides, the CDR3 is TGCGCCAGCAAATTAGCGGGAGAGAGCTCCTACGAGCAGTACTTC.

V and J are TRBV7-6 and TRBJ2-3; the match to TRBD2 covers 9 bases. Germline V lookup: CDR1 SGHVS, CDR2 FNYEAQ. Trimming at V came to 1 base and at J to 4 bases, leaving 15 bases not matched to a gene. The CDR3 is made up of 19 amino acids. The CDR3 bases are TGTGCCAGCAGCTTAGGCGGCGGGAGGGCCTTTATTAGTTCAGATACGCAGTATTTT. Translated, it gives CASSLGGGRAFISSDTQYF.

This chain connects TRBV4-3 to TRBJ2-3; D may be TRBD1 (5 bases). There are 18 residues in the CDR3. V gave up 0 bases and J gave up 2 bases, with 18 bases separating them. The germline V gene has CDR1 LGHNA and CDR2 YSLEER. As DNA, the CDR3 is TGCGCCAGCAGCCAAGACCCCCTAACAGGACCTCTCACAGATACGCAGTATTTT. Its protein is CASSQDPLTGPLTDTQYF.

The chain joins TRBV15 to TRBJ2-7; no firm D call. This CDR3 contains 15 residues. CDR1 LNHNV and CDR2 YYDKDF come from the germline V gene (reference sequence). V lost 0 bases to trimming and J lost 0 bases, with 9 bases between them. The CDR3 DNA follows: TGTGCCACCAGCAGAGATAACCCCCGCTCCTACGAGCAGTACTTC. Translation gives CATSRDNPRSYEQYF.